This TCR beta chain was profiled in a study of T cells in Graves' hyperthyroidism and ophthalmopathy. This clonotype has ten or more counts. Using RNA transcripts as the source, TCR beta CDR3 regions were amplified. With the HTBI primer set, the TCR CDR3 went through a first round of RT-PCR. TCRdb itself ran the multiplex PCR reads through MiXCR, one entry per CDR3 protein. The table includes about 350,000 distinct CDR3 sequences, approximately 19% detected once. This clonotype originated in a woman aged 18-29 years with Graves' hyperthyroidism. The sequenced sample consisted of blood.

The CDR3 protein is CASSTAYEQYF. CDR3 sequence (DNA): TGTGCCAGTAGTACGGCCTACGAGCAGTACTTC. The V and J genes are TRBV19 and TRBJ2-7; D not certain. Looked up from germline, CDR1 is LNHDA and CDR2 is SQIVND (reference sequence). The CDR3 has 11 residues. V was cut by 4 bases and J by 2 bases, with 3 bases left in between.